The 7 T cell receptor beta chains below were found in one sample sequenced in a study of blood T cell repertoires in COVID-19. Repertoires were generated with immunoSEQ multiplex PCR, while TCRdb's copy carries only in-frame clones and drops some. The table includes 130,000 or so clones, around 87% detected once. The sequencing input was peripheral blood. The receptors come from a man aged 50 or older with active COVID-19.

V is TRBV3-1 (or the pseudogene TRBV3-2) and J is TRBJ2-1, with a possible D match to TRBD2 (6 bases). The CDR3 sequence is 16 residues long. V gave up 4 bases and J gave up 4 bases, with 17 bases separating them. Germline V lookup: CDR1 LGHDT, CDR2 YNNKEL (reference sequence). The CDR3 loop reads CASSPVRLGGYNEQFF. CDR3 nucleotide sequence: TGTGCCAGCAGCCCCGTACGACTAGGTGGTTACAATGAGCAGTTCTTC.

This clone appeared once. The V and J genes are TRBV5-1 and TRBJ1-1, with D possibly matching TRBD1 (6 bases). The CDR3 is made up of 14 amino acids. The ends were cut back, 3 bases at V and 4 bases at J, with 13 bases in the middle. Germline V gene lookup returns CDR1 SGHRS and CDR2 YFSETQ. CDR3 in amino acids: CASSSQGVGTEAFF. The CDR3 region has the DNA TGCGCCAGCAGCTCACAGGGAGTTGGCACTGAAGCTTTCTTT.

DNA of the CDR3: TGTGCCTGGGGGGGGACAGGCTACGAGCAGTACTTC. Protein: CAWGGTGYEQYF. The chain joins TRBV30 to TRBJ2-7; 8 nucleotides match TRBD1. The CDR3 spans 12 residues. Germline CDR1 is GTSNPN and CDR2 is SVGIG (reference sequence). Germline trimming cut 5 bases from V and 3 bases from J; bases unmatched to any gene: 3.

This rearrangement joins TRBV4-1 to TRBJ1-3; D not resolved. Trimming shortened V by 0 bases and J by 2 bases, and 8 bases separated the two germline ends. The CDR3 extends over 15 amino acids. CDR1 and CDR2 from the germline V gene are MGHRA and YSYEKL. The CDR3 nucleotides read TGCGCCAGCAGCCAAGATCCGGGGACTGGAAACACCATATATTTT. Translation: CASSQDPGTGNTIYF.

This sequence joins TRBV5-6 and TRBJ2-7; a weak D match, TRBD1 (6 bases). The CDR3 loop spans 15 amino acids. V gave up 3 bases and J gave up 0 bases, with 13 bases separating them. From germline, CDR1 is SGHDT and CDR2 YYEEEE. CDR3 region: CASSSLDRLSYEQYF. The CDR3 DNA follows: TGTGCCAGCAGCTCGCTGGACAGACTCTCCTACGAGCAGTACTTC.

The chain uses TRBV18 and TRBJ1-6; 9 positions match TRBD1. V dropped 8 bases and J dropped 10; count of bases not matched to a gene: 9. The CDR3 consists of 14 residues. Germline loops: CDR1 KGHSH, CDR2 LQKENI. CDR3: CASARDRASSPLHF. The CDR3 nucleotides are TGTGCCAGCGCCCGGGACAGGGCAAGCTCACCCCTCCACTTT.

This chain joins TRBV11-2 and TRBJ2-2, with D perhaps matching TRBD1 (6 bases). Germline lookup yields CDR1 SGHAT and CDR2 FQNNGV. This CDR3 spans 14 amino acids. V shed 1 base and J shed 5 bases, with 8 bases lying between them. CDR3: CASSLGTGTGELFF. In DNA, the CDR3 is TGTGCCAGCAGCTTAGGTACAGGGACCGGGGAGCTGTTTTTT.